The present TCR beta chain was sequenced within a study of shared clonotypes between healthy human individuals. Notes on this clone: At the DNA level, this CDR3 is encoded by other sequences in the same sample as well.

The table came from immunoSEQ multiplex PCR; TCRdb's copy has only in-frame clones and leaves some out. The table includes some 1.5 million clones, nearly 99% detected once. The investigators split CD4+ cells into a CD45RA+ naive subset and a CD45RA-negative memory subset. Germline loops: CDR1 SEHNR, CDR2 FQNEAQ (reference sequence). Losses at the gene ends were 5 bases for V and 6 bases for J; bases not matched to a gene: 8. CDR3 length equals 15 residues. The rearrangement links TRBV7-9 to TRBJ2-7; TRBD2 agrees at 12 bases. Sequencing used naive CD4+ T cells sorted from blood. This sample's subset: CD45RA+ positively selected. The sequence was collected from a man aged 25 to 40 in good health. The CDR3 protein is CASSPQGLAGSEQYF. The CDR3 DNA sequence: TGTGCCAGCAGCCCCCAGGGACTAGCGGGTAGCGAGCAGTACTTC.